A single sample is the source of the 20 T cell receptor beta chains below, sequenced in a study of shared clonotypes between healthy human individuals. Some clones are missing from TCRdb's copy, which holds only in-frame ones; the method was immunoSEQ multiplex PCR. The sample has a few million clones; 90% to 96% are singletons. Sequencing input: naive CD4+ T cells sorted from blood. Subset described: CD45RA+ positively selected. The receptors stem from a man aged 18 to 30 in good health.

This clone was seen once. V is TRBV5-4 and J is TRBJ1-6; no firm D call. The CDR3 is 13 residues long. With 0 bases removed from V and 13 bases from J, the gap between germline ends came to 11 bases. Germline V gene lookup returns CDR1 SGHNT and CDR2 YYREEE (reference sequence). Here the CDR3 reads CASSLGLEGPLHF. As DNA, the CDR3 is TGTGCCAGCAGCTTGGGATTAGAAGGGCCCCTCCACTTT.

The chain carries TRBV19 and TRBJ2-2; the D gene is possibly TRBD2 (6 bases). Deletions cut 4 bases from V and 6 bases from J, with 12 bases between. This CDR3 has 14 residues. The germline gives CDR1 LNHDA, CDR2 SQIVND (reference sequence). The CDR3 DNA is TGTGCCAGTAGTACTGCGGGGTTGGCCGGGGAGCTGTTTTTT. This sequence encodes CASSTAGLAGELFF.

The chain uses TRBV7-9 and TRBJ2-7; no definite D call. The ends were cut back, 2 bases at V and 5 bases at J, with 7 bases in the middle. Per germline, CDR1 SEHNR and CDR2 FQNEAQ (reference sequence). The length of the CDR3 is 12 residues. The DNA of the CDR3 is TGTGCCAGCAGCTTACGGCTCCACGAGCAGTACTTC. Protein product: CASSLRLHEQYF.

The chain uses TRBV27 and TRBJ2-7; 12 nucleotides line up with TRBD2. This CDR3 is built from 16 residues. Germline V lookup: CDR1 MNHEY, CDR2 SMNVEV (reference sequence). V shed 4 bases and J 6 bases; nucleotides not matched to a gene: 10. This CDR3 reads CASSYSTSGRVIEQYF. The CDR3 nucleotides read TGTGCCAGCAGTTATTCGACTAGCGGGAGAGTCATCGAGCAGTACTTC.

The chain links TRBV11-2 to TRBJ1-4, with D unclear. Germline V gene data show CDR1 as SGHAT and CDR2 as FQNNGV. Trimming took off 2 bases at V and 4 bases at J, with 8 bases between the two ends. The CDR3 totals 14 residues. The DNA for the CDR3 is TGTGCCAGCAGCTTAACCCAGGTTAATGAAAAACTGTTTTTT. It codes for CASSLTQVNEKLFF.

V gene TRBV30 combines with J gene TRBJ2-3; 7 nucleotides match TRBD1. Per germline, CDR1 GTSNPN and CDR2 SVGIG (reference sequence). After removal of 2 bases from V and 6 bases from J, the junction contained 5 bases not matched to a gene. The CDR3 consists of 13 residues. The CDR3 DNA is TGTGCCTGGAGTAGGGACAGAACCGATACGCAGTATTTT. Translating it yields CAWSRDRTDTQYF.

The J gene is TRBJ2-7, the V gene TRBV7-9; D tentatively fits TRBD1 or TRBD2 (5 bases each). Between the trimmed V and J ends, which lost 4 bases and 2 bases, there was a span of 15 bases. The CDR3 loop spans 15 amino acids. Germline CDR1 reads SEHNR; CDR2 reads FQNEAQ (reference sequence). CDR3: CASSSRRGVAYEQYF. In DNA, the CDR3 is TGTGCCAGCAGCTCCCGGAGAGGGGTCGCCTACGAGCAGTACTTC.

The V call is TRBV19, the J call TRBJ1-1, with D maybe TRBD1 (5 bases). V lost 4 bases and J lost 0, with 12 bases in between. Germline V gene sequence: CDR1 LNHDA, CDR2 SQIVND (reference sequence). The CDR3 consists of 15 residues. Here the CDR3 reads CASSSDDRMNTEAFF. CDR3 sequence (DNA): TGTGCCAGTAGTAGTGACGACAGAATGAACACTGAAGCTTTCTTT.

With regard to this clone: Other nucleotide sequences in the sample specify the same CDR3. J is TRBJ1-2 and V is TRBV5-1; D unresolved. This CDR3 comprises 13 residues. V dropped 0 bases and J dropped 2 bases, with 5 bases sitting between them. CDR1 is SGHRS and CDR2 is YFSETQ in the germline V gene. The CDR3 is CASSLAGNYGYTF. The DNA of the CDR3 is TGCGCCAGCAGCTTGGCCGGGAACTATGGCTACACCTTC.

The chain has TRBV11-2 and TRBJ2-5; D perhaps matches TRBD2 (6 bases). CDR3 length equals 14 residues. Germline CDR1 and CDR2: SGHAT and FQNNGV. The germline V and J ends were trimmed by 1 base and 7 bases, with 13 bases remaining between them. CDR3 bases: TGTGCCAGCAGCTTAGGGGGCCAGGGAGGGACCCAGTACTTC. It yields the protein CASSLGGQGGTQYF.

V gene TRBV5-1 combines with J gene TRBJ1-2; tentative D call: TRBD1 (5 bases). CDR3 length: 14 residues. Germline V CDR1 and CDR2: SGHRS, YFSETQ. V lost 0 bases and J 7 bases, leaving 13 bases between the germline ends. The CDR3 loop reads CASSLERGRAGYTF. CDR3 in DNA: TGCGCCAGCAGCTTGGAAAGGGGAAGGGCTGGCTACACCTTC. Combining the CDR3 with reference TRBV5-1 and TRBJ1-2 gives the whole variable domain KAGVTQTPRYLIKTRGQQVTLSCSPISGHRSVSWYQQTPGQGLQFLFEYFSETQRNKGNFPGRFSGRQFSNSRSEMNVSTLELGDSALYLCASSLERGRAGYTFGSGTRLTVV.

The chain couples TRBV28 to TRBJ1-1, with TRBD1 as a possible D gene (5 bases). The CDR3 loop spans 15 amino acids. Germline V lookup: CDR1 MDHEN, CDR2 SYDVKM. V shed 6 bases and J shed 6 bases, with 20 bases lying between them. In DNA form, the CDR3 reads TGTGCCAGCAGGGGGTCCGGAGTGGGGGTCGCTGAAGCTTTCTTT. This sequence encodes CASRGSGVGVAEAFF.

The CDR3 spells CASSRVAYEQYF. CDR3 DNA sequence: TGCGCCAGCAGTCGGGTTGCTTACGAGCAGTACTTC. J is TRBJ2-7 and V is TRBV23-1; D not resolved. TRBV23-1 is reported as an ORF; its role is uncertain. The CDR3 sequence is 12 residues long. V was shortened by 4 bases and J by 4 bases, with 8 bases between the two germline ends.

CDR3 in DNA: TGCAGCACGGACAGGGACAATGGCGATACGCAGTATTTT. The encoded protein is CSTDRDNGDTQYF. The chain couples TRBV29-1 to TRBJ2-3; 8 bases align to TRBD1. This CDR3 comprises 13 residues. From germline, CDR1 is SQVTM and CDR2 ANQGSEA. The V segment lost 8 bases and the J segment 6 bases; nucleotides outside the gene matches: 10.

This chain uses TRBV19 with TRBJ1-2; no reliable D call. The CDR3 is made up of 16 amino acids. The germline V and J ends were trimmed by 3 bases and 4 bases, with 18 bases remaining between them. Per the germline V gene, CDR1 is LNHDA and CDR2 is SQIVND (reference sequence). The CDR3 DNA reads as TGTGCCAGTAGTATCCTGCCAGGTTCGGCGGGCTATGGCTACACCTTC. This sequence encodes CASSILPGSAGYGYTF.

This chain links TRBV4-1 with TRBJ2-4, with D tentatively TRBD1 (5 bases). Germline CDR1 is MGHRA and CDR2 is YSYEKL. The CDR3 is 15 amino acids. Trimming stripped 4 bases from V and 0 bases from J, with 10 bases between. Here the CDR3 DNA reads TGCGCCAGCAGCCCGGAACAGGTAGCCAAAAACATTCAGTACTTC. This encodes CASSPEQVAKNIQYF.

Details on this clone: The sample holds other DNA sequences that translate to the same CDR3. The chain employs TRBV6-5 and TRBJ2-7, with TRBD1 identical over 7 bases. This CDR3 is built from 13 residues. The V segment lost 6 bases and the J segment 1 base; nucleotides outside the gene matches: 3. Germline CDR1 MNHEY, CDR2 SVGAGI. CDR3 in DNA: TGTGCCAGCAGCCGACAGGGATCCTACGAGCAGTACTTC. It encodes CASSRQGSYEQYF.

This chain joins TRBV10-3 and TRBJ1-6; weak D call: TRBD1 (5 bases). Deletions cut 0 bases from V and 10 bases from J, with 10 bases between. CDR3 size: 14 residues. Germline CDR1 ENHRY, CDR2 SYGVKD. The CDR3 DNA sequence: TGTGCCATCAGTGAGTCGGGGCACGGATCACCCCTCCACTTT. This codes for CAISESGHGSPLHF.

This sequence joins TRBV6-6 and TRBJ2-7, with D possibly matching TRBD1 (7 bases). This CDR3 contains 16 residues. Trimming took 5 bases from V and 2 from J, leaving 19 bases between them. Per the germline V gene, CDR1 is MNHNY and CDR2 is SVGAGI (reference sequence). CDR3 coding DNA: TGTGCCAGCAGTCCACGACAGGGACTTTCTGCCTACGAGCAGTACTTC. Its protein product is CASSPRQGLSAYEQYF.

The V and J genes are TRBV7-2 and TRBJ2-3; the D is unclear. The CDR3 is 15 amino acids. Germline V CDR1 and CDR2: SGHTA, FQGNSA. Trimming removed 3 bases at V and 1 base at J, with 11 bases between. CDR3 amino acids: CASSFPLGGTDTQYF. CDR3 nucleotides: TGTGCCAGCAGCTTCCCCTTGGGTGGCACAGATACGCAGTATTTT.